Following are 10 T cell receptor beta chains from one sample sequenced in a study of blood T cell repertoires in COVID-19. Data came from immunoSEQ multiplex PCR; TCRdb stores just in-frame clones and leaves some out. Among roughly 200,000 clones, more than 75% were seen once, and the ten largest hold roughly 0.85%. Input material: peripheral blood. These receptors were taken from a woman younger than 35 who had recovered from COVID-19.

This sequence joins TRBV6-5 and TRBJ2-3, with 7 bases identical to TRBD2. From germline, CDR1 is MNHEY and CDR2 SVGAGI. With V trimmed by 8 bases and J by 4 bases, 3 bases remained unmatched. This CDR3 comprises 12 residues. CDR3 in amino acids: CASHSGADTQYF. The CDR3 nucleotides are TGTGCCAGCCACAGCGGGGCAGATACGCAGTATTTT.

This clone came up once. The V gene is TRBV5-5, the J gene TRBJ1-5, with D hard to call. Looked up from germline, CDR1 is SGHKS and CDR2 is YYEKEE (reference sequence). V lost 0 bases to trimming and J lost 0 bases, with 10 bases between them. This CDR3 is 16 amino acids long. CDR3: CASSLAAGYSNQPQHF. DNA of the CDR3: TGTGCCAGCAGCTTGGCAGCGGGGTATAGCAATCAGCCCCAGCATTTT.

The DNA for the CDR3 is TGTGCCAGCAGCTTTTCCGTAGGCGGAGAGCAGTTCTTC. This codes for CASSFSVGGEQFF. The chain employs TRBV7-2 and TRBJ2-1, with D hard to call. The CDR3 loop spans 13 amino acids. The V and J ends lost 3 bases and 10 bases respectively, with 13 bases between them. Germline CDR1 and CDR2: SGHTA and FQGNSA.

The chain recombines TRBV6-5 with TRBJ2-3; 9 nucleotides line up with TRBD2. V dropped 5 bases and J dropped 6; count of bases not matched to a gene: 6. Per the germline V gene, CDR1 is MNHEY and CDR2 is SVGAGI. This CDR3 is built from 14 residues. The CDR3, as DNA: TGTGCCAGCAGTCGCGGGGGGGCCGTCGATACGCAGTATTTT. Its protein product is CASSRGGAVDTQYF.

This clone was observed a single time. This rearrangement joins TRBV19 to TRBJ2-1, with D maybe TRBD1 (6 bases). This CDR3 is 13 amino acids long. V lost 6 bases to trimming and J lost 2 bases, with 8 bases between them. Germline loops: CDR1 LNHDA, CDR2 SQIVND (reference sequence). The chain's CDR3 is CASRKGAYNEQFF. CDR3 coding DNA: TGTGCCAGTAGAAAGGGGGCCTACAATGAGCAGTTCTTC.

The CDR3 coding sequence is TGTGCCAGCAGTTACCGCACACGTTGGAACACTGAAGCTTTCTTT. As protein: CASSYRTRWNTEAFF. The chain combines TRBV6-2 or TRBV6-3 with TRBJ1-1; D remains unclear. The V end was cut by 2 bases, the J end by 1 base, with 11 bases between. The CDR3 consists of 15 residues. Germline V lookup: CDR1 MNHEY, CDR2 SVGEGT.

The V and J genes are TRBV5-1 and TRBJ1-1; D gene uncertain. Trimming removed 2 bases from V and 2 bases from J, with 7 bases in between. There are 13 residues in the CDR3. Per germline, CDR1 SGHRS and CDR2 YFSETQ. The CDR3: CASSFLANTEAFF. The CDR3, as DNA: TGCGCCAGCAGCTTTTTGGCCAACACTGAAGCTTTCTTT.

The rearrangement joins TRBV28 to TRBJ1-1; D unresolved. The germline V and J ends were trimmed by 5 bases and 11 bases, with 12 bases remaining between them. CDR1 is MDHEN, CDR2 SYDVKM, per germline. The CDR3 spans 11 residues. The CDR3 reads CASSLLPLAFF. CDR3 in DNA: TGTGCCAGCAGTCTTCTACCACTTGCTTTCTTT.

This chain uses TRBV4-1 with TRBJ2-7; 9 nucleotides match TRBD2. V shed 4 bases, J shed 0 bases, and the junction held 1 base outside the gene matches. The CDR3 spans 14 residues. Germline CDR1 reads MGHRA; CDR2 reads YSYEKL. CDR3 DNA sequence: TGCGCCAGCAGCCGACTAGCGGCCTCCTACGAGCAGTACTTC. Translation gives CASSRLAASYEQYF.

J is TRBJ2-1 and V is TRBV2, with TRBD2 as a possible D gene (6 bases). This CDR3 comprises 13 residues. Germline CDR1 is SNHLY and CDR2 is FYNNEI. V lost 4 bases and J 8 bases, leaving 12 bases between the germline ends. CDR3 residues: CASSGILAYEQFF. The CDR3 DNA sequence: TGTGCCAGCAGTGGAATCCTAGCGTATGAGCAGTTCTTC.